The 22 T cell receptor beta chains presented below share a single source sample, sequenced in a study of cytomegalovirus exposure and HLA in healthy donors. The PCR contained 60 Vbeta and 13 Jbeta primers. The table came from immunoSEQ multiplex PCR; TCRdb's copy has only in-frame clones and leaves some out. The table has about 140,000 clones, around 90% seen once. Source material: PBMCs. These receptors all stem from a woman between 35 and 50 years old in good health and CMV-seronegative.

The table lists this clone with a few counts. The chain combines TRBV4-3 with TRBJ2-1; D gene ambiguous. The CDR3 contains 13 residues. V gave up 0 bases and J gave up 5 bases, with 5 bases separating them. The germline V gene has CDR1 LGHNA and CDR2 YSLEER. CDR3 nucleotides: TGCGCCAGCAGCCAAGACTTTCACAATGAGCAGTTCTTC. Encoded protein: CASSQDFHNEQFF.

The rearrangement joins TRBV6-5 to TRBJ2-3, with D possibly TRBD2 on 5 matching bases. Germline V gene lookup returns CDR1 MNHEY and CDR2 SVGAGI. Trimming pared 2 bases from V and 7 bases from J, leaving 16 bases between. The CDR3 is 15 amino acids. DNA for the CDR3: TGTGCCAGCAGTTACGCCCGGGATCTTTCATATACGCAGTATTTT. It codes for CASSYARDLSYTQYF.

The genes are TRBV4-1 and TRBJ2-1; 8 bases match TRBD2. The ends lost 3 bases at V and 3 bases at J; junction bases unmatched: 7. The CDR3 covers 16 residues. Germline CDR1 is MGHRA and CDR2 is YSYEKL. CDR3 bases: TGCGCCAGCAGCCACGGAGAACTAGCGGACTACAATGAGCAGTTCTTC. Its protein is CASSHGELADYNEQFF.

The rearrangement joins TRBV7-2 to TRBJ2-3, with 11 positions matching TRBD2. The J segment lost 10 bases and the V segment lost 5 bases, leaving 11 bases of the junction unmatched. CDR1 is SGHTA, CDR2 FQGNSA, per germline. There are 15 residues in the CDR3. The CDR3 nucleotides read TGTGCCAGCAGCCCGACTAGCGGGAAGGTATACGCGCAGTATTTT. It translates to CASSPTSGKVYAQYF.

The V and J genes are TRBV28 and TRBJ2-4; D is perhaps TRBD1 (5 bases). Per the germline V gene, CDR1 is MDHEN and CDR2 is SYDVKM. This CDR3 is built from 13 residues. Trimming removed 6 bases from V and 4 bases from J, with 10 bases in between. CDR3 loop: CASSRRQKNIQYF. CDR3 coding DNA: TGTGCCAGCAGCCGGAGACAGAAAAACATTCAGTACTTC.

This clone appeared once. The rearrangement uses TRBV10-1 and TRBJ1-1; 11 nucleotides line up with TRBD1. Germline trimming cut 3 bases from V and 5 bases from J; bases unmatched to any gene: 5. The CDR3 extends over 15 amino acids. The germline V gene encodes CDR1 WNHNN and CDR2 SYGVQD (reference sequence). The CDR3 sequence is CASSEPGQGVTEAFF. The CDR3 DNA is TGCGCCAGCAGTGAACCGGGACAGGGGGTAACTGAAGCTTTCTTT.

The chain has TRBV5-5 and TRBJ1-5; no definite D call. The CDR3 runs 15 residues. V was pared by 0 bases and J by 0 bases, with 7 bases between. Germline V gives CDR1 SGHKS, CDR2 YYEKEE (reference sequence). The CDR3 reads CASSLASYSNQPQHF. The CDR3 coding sequence is TGTGCCAGCAGCTTGGCGAGTTATAGCAATCAGCCCCAGCATTTT.

This chain joins TRBV21-1 and TRBJ2-2; the table assigns TRBD1, which was not confirmed against the DNA. TRBV21-1 is a pseudogene. The CDR3 totals 18 residues. The DNA of the CDR3 is TGTGCCAGCAGCAAAATACCGGTTGGACAGGTTGGTGTCGGGGAGCTGTTTTTT. Its protein product is CASSKIPVGQVGVGELFF.

The chain couples TRBV6-5 to TRBJ2-1; D gene unclear. This CDR3 is 13 amino acids long. CDR1 is MNHEY and CDR2 is SVGAGI in the germline V gene. V lost 4 bases and J lost 4, with 8 bases in between. Written as DNA, the CDR3 is TGTGCCAGCAGTTCACGACTGTACAATGAGCAGTTCTTC. Amino acid sequence: CASSSRLYNEQFF.

The J gene is TRBJ2-5, the V gene TRBV2; D call uncertain. Between the trimmed V and J ends, which lost 8 bases and 5 bases, there was a span of 12 bases. The CDR3 runs 12 residues. Germline loops: CDR1 SNHLY, CDR2 FYNNEI. CDR3 residues: CASVPTSETQYF. For the CDR3, the DNA is TGTGCCAGCGTGCCGACTTCCGAGACCCAGTACTTC.

This clone was detected only a few times. The chain recombines TRBV5-1 with TRBJ2-5, with D maybe TRBD1 (8 bases). Trimming stripped 7 bases from V and 5 bases from J, with 30 bases between. The CDR3 extends over 18 amino acids. CDR1 SGHRS and CDR2 YFSETQ come from the germline V gene. The CDR3 DNA follows: TGCGCCAGCGGTCCAGGGGGCTCTAGCGGCCCCCTTGCCGAGACCCAGTACTTC. It translates to CASGPGGSSGPLAETQYF.

The V call is TRBV6-1, the J call TRBJ2-3; 11 bases are a match to TRBD2. From germline, CDR1 is MNHNS and CDR2 SASEGT. The V segment lost 3 bases and the J segment 4 bases; nucleotides outside the gene matches: 6. CDR3 length equals 16 residues. This CDR3 is CASSEALAGGSDTQYF. CDR3 bases: TGTGCCAGCAGTGAGGCTCTAGCGGGAGGTTCAGATACGCAGTATTTT.

The CDR3, as DNA: TGCACGGGGGATTTAACAGATACGCAGTATTTT. This codes for CTGDLTDTQYF. The chain is built from TRBV29-1 and TRBJ2-3; TRBD2 might be the D (6 bases). Germline-derived CDR1 and CDR2 are SQVTM and ANQGSEA. CDR3 length equals 11 residues.

CDR3 coding DNA: TGTGCCAGCAGCTTCGAGGGAAGTTCACCCCTCCACTTT. This translates into CASSFEGSSPLHF. V and J are TRBV7-8 and TRBJ1-6, with D uncertain. The length of the CDR3 is 13 residues. V lost 3 bases, J lost 9 bases, and 9 bases lay in between. Looked up from germline, CDR1 is SGHVS and CDR2 is FQNEAQ.

The genes are TRBV7-2 and TRBJ2-2, with a possible D match to TRBD2 (6 bases). The germline V gene has CDR1 SGHTA and CDR2 FQGNSA. CDR3 length: 15 amino acids. Deletions cut 5 bases from V and 4 bases from J, with 14 bases between. The CDR3 bases are TGTGCCAGCAGCCCGCGGGATCTTGGCACCGGGGAGCTGTTTTTT. Protein sequence: CASSPRDLGTGELFF. The whole variable domain, filled in from reference TRBV7-2 and TRBJ2-2, reads GAGVSQSPSNKVTEKGKDVELRCDPISGHTALYWYRQSLGQGLEFLIYFQGNSAPDKSGLPSDRFSAERTGGSVSTLTIQRTQQEDSAVYLCASSPRDLGTGELFFGEGSRLTVL.

The chain links TRBV6-4 to TRBJ2-2; tentative D call: TRBD2 (5 bases). This CDR3 region has 13 residues. The V and J ends lost 2 bases and 5 bases respectively, with 6 bases between them. Per germline, CDR1 MRHNA and CDR2 SNTAGT. CDR3 in DNA: TGTGCCAGCAGTGACCGACTAACCGGGGAGCTGTTTTTT. Translated: CASSDRLTGELFF.

This clone was counted a few times. The chain uses TRBV7-9 and TRBJ1-1; D remains unclear. Germline V gene data show CDR1 as SEHNR and CDR2 as FQNEAQ (reference sequence). Trimming pared 0 bases from V and 4 bases from J, leaving 9 bases between. This CDR3 has 14 residues. The CDR3 loop reads CASSLAGGSTEAFF. For the CDR3, the DNA is TGTGCCAGCAGCTTAGCCGGCGGGAGCACTGAAGCTTTCTTT.

The CDR3 region is CASTQTSVTEAFF. The CDR3 DNA follows: TGTGCCAGCACTCAGACTTCGGTTACTGAAGCTTTCTTT. The chain carries TRBV6-5 and TRBJ1-1; D not certain. Trimming removed 7 bases from V and 5 bases from J, with 14 bases in between. CDR1 is MNHEY and CDR2 is SVGAGI in the germline V gene. The CDR3 has 13 residues.

The rearrangement links TRBV19 to TRBJ1-5, with D perhaps matching TRBD1 (5 bases). V lost 3 bases and J 3 bases, leaving 15 bases between the germline ends. The CDR3 extends over 16 amino acids. Germline V gene lookup returns CDR1 LNHDA and CDR2 SQIVND (reference sequence). The CDR3 DNA reads as TGTGCCAGTAGTATGTGGGCAGGGAATGTCAATCAGCCCCAGCATTTT. Translating gives CASSMWAGNVNQPQHF.

The chain joins TRBV28 to TRBJ2-1; 9 bases fit TRBD2. The CDR3 runs to 17 residues. Germline CDR1 and CDR2: MDHEN and SYDVKM. V shed 4 bases, J shed 1 base, and the junction held 8 bases outside the gene matches. CDR3 loop: CASSSSGLAWSYNEQFF. CDR3 coding DNA: TGTGCCAGCAGTTCCTCCGGACTAGCGTGGTCCTACAATGAGCAGTTCTTC. Together with reference TRBV28 and TRBJ2-1, the CDR3 gives the full variable domain: DVKVTQSSRYLVKRTGEKVFLECVQDMDHENMFWYRQDPGLGLRLIYFSYDVKMKEKGDIPEGYSVSREKKERFSLILESASTNQTSMYLCASSSSGLAWSYNEQFFGPGTRLTVL.

This clone was picked up a small number of times. V is TRBV19 and J is TRBJ1-1, with D unclear. Germline assignment: CDR1 LNHDA and CDR2 SQIVND (reference sequence). This CDR3 has 11 residues. The V and J ends lost 5 bases and 5 bases respectively, with 6 bases between them. CDR3 in DNA: TGTGCCAGTAGTCAGAGGACTGAAGCTTTCTTT. Translation gives CASSQRTEAFF.

The J gene is TRBJ1-2, the V gene TRBV4-2, with 10 bases aligning to TRBD1. J gave up 6 bases and V 3 bases, and 10 bases lay outside the gene matches. The CDR3 is 16 residues long. The V gene's germline CDR1 is LGHNA and CDR2 YNFKEQ. CDR3 amino acids: CASSHVDRGLRDGYTF. CDR3 sequence (DNA): TGTGCCAGCAGCCACGTCGACAGGGGGCTTCGAGATGGCTACACCTTC.